The clone carrying this T cell receptor (beta chain) showed up just a few times. The antigen is undetermined. This entry is derived from a study of shared clonotypes between healthy human individuals. Study conclusions and caveats: There were few donors, and this limited the genetic and exposure-history diversity represented.

Method: immunoSEQ multiplex PCR; TCRdb's copy keeps in-frame clones and lacks some. The profile covers roughly 2.1 million clones, with roughly 91% appearing a single time and more than 1.5% taken by the ten largest. The CDR3 is 16 amino acids. Trimming shortened V by 5 bases and J by 6 bases, and 22 bases separated the two germline ends. Germline V gene data show CDR1 as LNHDA and CDR2 as SQIVND (reference sequence). Naivety among CD8 cells was defined by CD45RO negativity and positive CCR7 selection, thereby excluding terminally differentiated effector memory CD45RA+ cells. The chain employs TRBV19 and TRBJ1-1; D is possibly TRBD1 (6 bases). The sequence derives from a man aged 18-30 years in good health. Some clones in this sample may be carry-over from other donors' samples. Specimen: naive CD8+ T cells from PBMCs. The CDR3 nucleotides read TGTGCCAGTAGTCCCGCTGGGGACATCCTACAGCCTGAAGCTTTCTTT. Translated: CASSPAGDILQPEAFF.